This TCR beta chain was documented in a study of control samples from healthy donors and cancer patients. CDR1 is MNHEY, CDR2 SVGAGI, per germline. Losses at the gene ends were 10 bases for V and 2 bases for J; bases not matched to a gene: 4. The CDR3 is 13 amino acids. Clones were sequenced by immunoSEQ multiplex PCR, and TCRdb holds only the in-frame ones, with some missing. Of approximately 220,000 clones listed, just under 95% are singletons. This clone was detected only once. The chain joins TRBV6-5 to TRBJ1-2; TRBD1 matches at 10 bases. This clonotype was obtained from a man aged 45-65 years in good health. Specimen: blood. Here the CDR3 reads CATLDRGNYGYTF. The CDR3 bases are TGTGCCACCCTGGACAGGGGGAACTATGGCTACACCTTC.